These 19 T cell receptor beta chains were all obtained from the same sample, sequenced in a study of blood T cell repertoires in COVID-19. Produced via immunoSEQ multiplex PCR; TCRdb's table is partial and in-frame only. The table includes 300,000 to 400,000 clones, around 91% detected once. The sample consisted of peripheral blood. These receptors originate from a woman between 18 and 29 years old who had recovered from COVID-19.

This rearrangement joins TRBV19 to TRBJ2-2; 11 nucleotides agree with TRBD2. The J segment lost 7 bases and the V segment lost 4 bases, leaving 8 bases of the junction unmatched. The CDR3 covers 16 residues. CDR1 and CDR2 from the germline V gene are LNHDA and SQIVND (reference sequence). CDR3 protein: CASSTSSGRKDGELFF. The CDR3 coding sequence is TGTGCCAGTAGTACATCTAGCGGGAGGAAAGACGGGGAGCTGTTTTTT.

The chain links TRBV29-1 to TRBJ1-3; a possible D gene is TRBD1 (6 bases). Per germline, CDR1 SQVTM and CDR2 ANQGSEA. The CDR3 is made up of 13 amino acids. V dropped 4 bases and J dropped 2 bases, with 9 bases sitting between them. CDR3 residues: CSVGGGAGNTIYF. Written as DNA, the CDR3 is TGCAGCGTTGGAGGGGGTGCTGGAAACACCATATATTTT.

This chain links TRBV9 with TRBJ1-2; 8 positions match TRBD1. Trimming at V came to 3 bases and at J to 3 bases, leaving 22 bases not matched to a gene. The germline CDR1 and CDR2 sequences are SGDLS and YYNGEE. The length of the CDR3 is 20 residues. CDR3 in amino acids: CASSAYYQVGSQGVDYGYTF. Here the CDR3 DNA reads TGTGCCAGCAGCGCTTATTACCAGGTGGGCTCACAGGGGGTTGACTATGGCTACACCTTC. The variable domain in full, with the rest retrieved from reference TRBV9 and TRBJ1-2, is DSGVTQTPKHLITATGQRVTLRCSPRSGDLSVYWYQQSLDQGLQFLIQYYNGEERAKGNILERFSAQQFPDLHSELNLSSLELGDSALYFCASSAYYQVGSQGVDYGYTFGSGTRLTVV.

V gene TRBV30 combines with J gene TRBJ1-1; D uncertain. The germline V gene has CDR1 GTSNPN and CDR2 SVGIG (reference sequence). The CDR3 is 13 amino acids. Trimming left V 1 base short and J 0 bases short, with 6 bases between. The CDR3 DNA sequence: TGTGCCTGGAGTGGGCAGATGAACACTGAAGCTTTCTTT. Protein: CAWSGQMNTEAFF. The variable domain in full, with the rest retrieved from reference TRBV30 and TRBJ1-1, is SQTIHQWPATLVQPVGSPLSLECTVEGTSNPNLYWYRQAAGRGLQLLFYSVGIGQISSEVPQNLSASRPQDRQFILSSKKLLLSDSGFYLCAWSGQMNTEAFFGQGTRLTVV.

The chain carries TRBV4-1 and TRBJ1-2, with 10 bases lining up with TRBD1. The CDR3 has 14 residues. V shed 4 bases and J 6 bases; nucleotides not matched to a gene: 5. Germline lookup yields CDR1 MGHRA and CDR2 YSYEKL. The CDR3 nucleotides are TGCGCCAGCAGCCTCCCTGGACAGGGGGATGGCTACACCTTC. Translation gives CASSLPGQGDGYTF.

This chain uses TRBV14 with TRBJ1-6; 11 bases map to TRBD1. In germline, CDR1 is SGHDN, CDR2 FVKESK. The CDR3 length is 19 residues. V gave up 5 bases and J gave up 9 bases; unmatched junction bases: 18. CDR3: CASSARTGGAGGSASPLHF. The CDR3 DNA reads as TGTGCCAGCAGCGCCCGGACAGGGGGCGCAGGGGGGTCTGCTTCACCCCTCCACTTT.

CDR3 bases: TGTGCCAGTAGTATAAACCCTGAGACACCTACCTACAATGAGCAGTTCTTC. Translated, it gives CASSINPETPTYNEQFF. This rearrangement joins TRBV19 to TRBJ2-1, with D uncertain. The V gene lost 2 bases and the J gene lost 2 bases, with 16 bases spanning the gap. Germline V gene lookup returns CDR1 LNHDA and CDR2 SQIVND (reference sequence). This CDR3 comprises 17 residues.

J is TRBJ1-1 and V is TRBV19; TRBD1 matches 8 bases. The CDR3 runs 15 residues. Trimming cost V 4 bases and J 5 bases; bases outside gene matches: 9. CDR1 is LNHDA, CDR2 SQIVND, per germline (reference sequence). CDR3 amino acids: CASSTARTGRTEAFF. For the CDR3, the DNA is TGTGCCAGTAGTACCGCTCGGACAGGGAGGACTGAAGCTTTCTTT.

The CDR3: CASSQYSGTGGVKKQFF. DNA for the CDR3: TGTGCCAGTAGTCAGTATTCCGGGACAGGGGGGGTAAAAAAGCAGTTCTTC. This chain connects TRBV19 to TRBJ2-1; 11 nucleotides line up with TRBD1. CDR3 size: 17 residues. Trimming removed 5 bases from V and 11 bases from J; junction bases left unmatched: 17. Germline values: CDR1 LNHDA, CDR2 SQIVND (reference sequence).

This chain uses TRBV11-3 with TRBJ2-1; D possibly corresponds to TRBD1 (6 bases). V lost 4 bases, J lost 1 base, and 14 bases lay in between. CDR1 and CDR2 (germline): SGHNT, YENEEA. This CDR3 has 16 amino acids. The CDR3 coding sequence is TGTGCCAGCAGCTCCGGACAGACGCTGTCCTACAATGAGCAGTTCTTC. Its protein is CASSSGQTLSYNEQFF.

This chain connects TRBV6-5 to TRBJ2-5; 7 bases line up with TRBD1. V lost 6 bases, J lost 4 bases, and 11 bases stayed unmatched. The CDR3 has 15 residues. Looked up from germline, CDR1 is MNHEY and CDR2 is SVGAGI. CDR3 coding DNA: TGTGCCAGCAGCAGACAGGGAAATAGAGCAGAGACCCAGTACTTC. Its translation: CASSRQGNRAETQYF.

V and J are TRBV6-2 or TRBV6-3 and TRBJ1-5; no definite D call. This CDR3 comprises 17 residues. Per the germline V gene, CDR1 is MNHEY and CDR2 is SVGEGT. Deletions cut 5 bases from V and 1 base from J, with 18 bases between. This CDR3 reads CASSLNFGLASNQPQHF. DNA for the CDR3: TGTGCCAGCAGTCTTAATTTCGGACTAGCCAGCAATCAGCCCCAGCATTTT.

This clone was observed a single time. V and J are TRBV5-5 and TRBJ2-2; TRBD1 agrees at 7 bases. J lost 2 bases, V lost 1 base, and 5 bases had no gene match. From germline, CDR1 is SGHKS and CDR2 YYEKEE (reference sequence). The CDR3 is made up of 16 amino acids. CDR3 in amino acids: CASSLMTGTNTGELFF. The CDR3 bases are TGTGCCAGCAGCTTGATGACAGGGACCAACACCGGGGAGCTGTTTTTT.

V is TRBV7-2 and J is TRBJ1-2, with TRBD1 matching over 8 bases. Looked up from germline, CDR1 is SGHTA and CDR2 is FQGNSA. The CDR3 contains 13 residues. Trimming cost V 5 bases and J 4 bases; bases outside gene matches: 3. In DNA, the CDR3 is TGTGCCAGCAGCCCTGGACAGGGCTATGGCTACACCTTC. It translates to CASSPGQGYGYTF.

CDR3 residues: CASSPGLPSGNTIYF. The CDR3 region has the DNA TGTGCCAGCAGCCCGGGACTGCCCTCTGGAAACACCATATATTTT. V usage is TRBV7-2 and J usage is TRBJ1-3, with D perhaps TRBD1 (5 bases). From germline, CDR1 is SGHTA and CDR2 FQGNSA. With 5 bases removed from V and 0 bases from J, the gap between germline ends came to 11 bases. The CDR3 runs to 15 residues.

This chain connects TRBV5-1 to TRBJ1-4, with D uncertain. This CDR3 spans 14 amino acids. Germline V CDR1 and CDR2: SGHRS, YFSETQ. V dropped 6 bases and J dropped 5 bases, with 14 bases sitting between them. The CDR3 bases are TGCGCCAGCATGGCGGGGTTCGCGAATGAAAAACTGTTTTTT. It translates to CASMAGFANEKLFF.

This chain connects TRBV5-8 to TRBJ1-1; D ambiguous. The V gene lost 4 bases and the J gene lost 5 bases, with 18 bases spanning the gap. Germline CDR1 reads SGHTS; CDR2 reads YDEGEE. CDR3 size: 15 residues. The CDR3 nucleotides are TGTGCCAGCAGCCTGAGACAAGGTCTTAGGACTGAAGCTTTCTTT. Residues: CASSLRQGLRTEAFF.

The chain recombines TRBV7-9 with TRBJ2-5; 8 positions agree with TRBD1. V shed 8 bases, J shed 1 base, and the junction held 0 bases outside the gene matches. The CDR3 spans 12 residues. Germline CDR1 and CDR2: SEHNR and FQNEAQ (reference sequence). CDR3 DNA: TGTGCCAGCGACAGGGGCCAAGAGACCCAGTACTTC. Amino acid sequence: CASDRGQETQYF.

The CDR3 region is CASSHGQATNYGYTF. CDR3 sequence (DNA): TGCGCCAGCAGCCATGGACAGGCTACTAACTATGGCTACACCTTC. J is TRBJ1-2 and V is TRBV5-1; 7 nucleotides line up with TRBD1. The CDR3 runs 15 residues. V lost 4 bases and J lost 0; bases outside the gene matches: 6. Germline values: CDR1 SGHRS, CDR2 YFSETQ.